The clone carrying this T cell receptor (beta chain) showed up just a few times. Different DNA sequences within this sample yield the same CDR3. The data belong to a study of shared T cell receptors in the human thymus. Clones were read by immunoSEQ multiplex PCR, and TCRdb kept only the in-frame ones, dropping some. The table shows some 700,000 clones, with 75% to 90% occurring only once. CDR3 length equals 14 residues. CDR1 is SGHDT and CDR2 is YYEEEE in the germline V gene. Unmatched junction bases numbered 2, after V lost 4 bases and J lost 1 base. The sample was also linked to a second study, of human thymus T cells. That work contributes: Donation came from healthy Finnish infants having corrective surgery for congenital heart defects. There appeared to be biased usage of V and J genes in thymic and blood repertoires. Related work showed strongly overlapping thymic repertoires across unrelated individuals.

This chain connects TRBV5-6 to TRBJ1-3; 7 nucleotides match TRBD1. Input material: thymocytes. The receptor was isolated from a girl younger than two with a congenital heart defect. The CDR3 loop is CASSLTGSGNTIYF. The CDR3 nucleotides read TGTGCCAGCAGCCTGACAGGGTCTGGAAACACCATATATTTT. The full variable domain, completed using reference TRBV5-6 and TRBJ1-3, is DAGVTQSPTHLIKTRGQQVTLRCSPKSGHDTVSWYQQALGQGPQFIFQYYEEEERQRGNFPDRFSGHQFPNYSSELNVNALLLGDSALYLCASSLTGSGNTIYFGEGSWLTVV.